The sample holds a few counts of the clone carrying this TCR beta chain. Its cognate antigen is unknown. The data are from a study of T cell responses to AZD1222 COVID-19 vaccine. Study conclusions and caveats: CD4 TCRs linked to vaccination spanned spike, dominating at 160-218 and 743-854.

The assay was immunoSEQ multiplex PCR, and TCRdb's table has in-frame clones only and misses some. Among some 100,000 clones listed, about 93% were seen once. The CDR3 totals 16 residues. V was pared by 3 bases and J by 2 bases, with 14 bases between. The germline V gene encodes CDR1 SGHAT and CDR2 FQNNGV. The chain carries TRBV11-2 and TRBJ2-4; TRBD2 might be the D (5 bases). The sample consisted of peripheral blood, taken 28 days after the second AZD1222 dose. This TCR was recovered from an adult who received the AZD1222 COVID-19 vaccine. The CDR3 region has the DNA TGTGCCAGCAGCTTGGGTTCTGGGAGCCCCAAAAACATTCAGTACTTC. The encoded protein is CASSLGSGSPKNIQYF.